This TCR beta chain was sequenced in a study of response to subunit inactivated influenza vaccine. In TCRdb, the RT-PCR reads were re-called with MiXCR into one record per CDR3 protein. The table lists 700,000 to 900,000 distinct CDR3 sequences, about 20% of them singletons. Study conclusions and caveats: A suggestion made by the authors is that each seasonal influenza vaccination recruits few new T cells.

CDR1 and CDR2 from the germline V gene are SGHKS and YYEKEE (reference sequence). Trimming cost V 6 bases and J 5 bases, with 23 bases left between them. This CDR3 has 16 residues. This clonotype was seen more than once but under ten times. Its cognate antigen is unknown. This rearrangement joins TRBV5-5 to TRBJ2-5; D perhaps matches TRBD1 (6 bases). The receptor comes from a man aged 45 to 65 who received an inactivated influenza vaccine. Material: PBMCs from blood, obtained around 5 days after vaccination. CDR3 sequence: CASNTGTQGPAETQYF. The CDR3 region has the DNA TGTGCCAGCAACACCGGGACACAGGGCCCCGCGGAGACCCAGTACTTC.